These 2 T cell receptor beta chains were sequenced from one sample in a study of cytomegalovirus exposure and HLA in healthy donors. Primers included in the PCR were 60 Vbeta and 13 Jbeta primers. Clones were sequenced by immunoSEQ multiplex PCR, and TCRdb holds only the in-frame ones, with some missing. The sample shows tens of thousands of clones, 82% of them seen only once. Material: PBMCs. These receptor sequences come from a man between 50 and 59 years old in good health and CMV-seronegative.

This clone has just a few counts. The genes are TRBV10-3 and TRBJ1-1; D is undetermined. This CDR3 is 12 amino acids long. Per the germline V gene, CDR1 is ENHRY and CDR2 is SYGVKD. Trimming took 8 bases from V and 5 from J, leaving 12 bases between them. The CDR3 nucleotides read TGTGCCATCGGGGAGGGAGGGACTGAAGCTTTCTTT. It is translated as CAIGEGGTEAFF.

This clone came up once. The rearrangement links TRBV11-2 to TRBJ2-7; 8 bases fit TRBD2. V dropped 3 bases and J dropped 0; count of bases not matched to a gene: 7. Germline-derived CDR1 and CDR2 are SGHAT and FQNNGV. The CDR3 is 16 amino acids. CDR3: CASSLQAGVNSYEQYF. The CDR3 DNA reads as TGTGCCAGCAGCTTGCAAGCGGGGGTAAACTCCTACGAGCAGTACTTC. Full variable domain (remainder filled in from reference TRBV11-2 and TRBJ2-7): EAGVAQSPRYKIIEKRQSVAFWCNPISGHATLYWYQQILGQGPKLLIQFQNNGVVDDSQLPKDRFSAERLKGVDSTLKIQPAKLEDSAVYLCASSLQAGVNSYEQYFGPGTRLTVT.